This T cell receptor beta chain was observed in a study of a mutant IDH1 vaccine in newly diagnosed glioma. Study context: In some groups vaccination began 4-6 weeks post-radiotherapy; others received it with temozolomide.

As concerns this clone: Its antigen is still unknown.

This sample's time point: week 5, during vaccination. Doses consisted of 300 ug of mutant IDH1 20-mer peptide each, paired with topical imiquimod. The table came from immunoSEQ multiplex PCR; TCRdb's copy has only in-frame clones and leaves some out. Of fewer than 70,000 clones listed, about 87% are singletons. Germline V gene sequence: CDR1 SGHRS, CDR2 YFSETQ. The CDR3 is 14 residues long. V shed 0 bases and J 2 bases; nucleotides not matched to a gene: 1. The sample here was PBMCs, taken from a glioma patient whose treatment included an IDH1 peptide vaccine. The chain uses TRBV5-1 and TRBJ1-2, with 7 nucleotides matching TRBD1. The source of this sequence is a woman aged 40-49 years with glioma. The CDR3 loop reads CASSLATGNYGYTF. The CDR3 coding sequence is TGCGCCAGCAGCTTGGCGACAGGGAACTATGGCTACACCTTC. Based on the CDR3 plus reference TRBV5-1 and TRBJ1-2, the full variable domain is KAGVTQTPRYLIKTRGQQVTLSCSPISGHRSVSWYQQTPGQGLQFLFEYFSETQRNKGNFPGRFSGRQFSNSRSEMNVSTLELGDSALYLCASSLATGNYGYTFGSGTRLTVV.